A single sample is the source of the 4 T cell receptor beta chains below, sequenced in a study of a mutant IDH1 vaccine in newly diagnosed glioma. Assay: immunoSEQ multiplex PCR; the TCRdb copy retains only in-frame clones and omits some. The profile shows roughly 72,000 clones, roughly nine tenths of them singletons. The sample's time point: week 5, during vaccination. Every vaccination contained 300 ug of the mutant IDH1 20-mer peptide and was paired with topical imiquimod. No antigen has been identified for these receptors. The sample was PBMCs, taken from a glioma patient whose treatment included an IDH1 peptide vaccine. These receptors were collected from a woman aged 45-59 years with glioma.

The chain employs TRBV28 and TRBJ2-4; D is ambiguous. V lost 3 bases to trimming and J lost 7 bases, with 7 bases between them. The length of the CDR3 is 12 residues. Germline V lookup: CDR1 MDHEN, CDR2 SYDVKM. The CDR3 reads CASSFSSNIQYF. Here the CDR3 DNA reads TGTGCCAGCAGTTTTAGTTCCAACATTCAGTACTTC.

This clone is a singleton in its sample. The gene calls are TRBV18 and TRBJ1-5; D is perhaps TRBD1 (6 bases). The germline gives CDR1 KGHSH, CDR2 LQKENI. This CDR3 is 17 amino acids long. Trimming cost V 0 bases and J 4 bases, with 16 bases left between them. The CDR3 DNA sequence: TGTGCCAGCTCACCACCTGGTGGGGGGCGACAGAATCAGCCCCAGCATTTT. Protein: CASSPPGGGRQNQPQHF.

The chain has TRBV4-1 and TRBJ2-7; D might be TRBD1 (5 bases). The germline CDR1 and CDR2 sequences are MGHRA and YSYEKL. The length of the CDR3 is 16 residues. Trimming pared 0 bases from V and 3 bases from J, leaving 15 bases between. The CDR3, as DNA: TGCGCCAGCAGCCAAGATCTAAATCAGGGCCGCTACGAGCAGTACTTC. Protein sequence: CASSQDLNQGRYEQYF.

The chain is built from TRBV7-6 and TRBJ2-1; TRBD2 matches 7 bases. The ends lost 6 bases at V and 2 bases at J; junction bases unmatched: 10. CDR3 length: 16 amino acids. Germline V gene data show CDR1 as SGHVS and CDR2 as FNYEAQ. Written as DNA, the CDR3 is TGTGCCAGCAGACGTACACTAGCGAGCACCTACAATGAGCAGTTCTTC. It encodes CASRRTLASTYNEQFF.